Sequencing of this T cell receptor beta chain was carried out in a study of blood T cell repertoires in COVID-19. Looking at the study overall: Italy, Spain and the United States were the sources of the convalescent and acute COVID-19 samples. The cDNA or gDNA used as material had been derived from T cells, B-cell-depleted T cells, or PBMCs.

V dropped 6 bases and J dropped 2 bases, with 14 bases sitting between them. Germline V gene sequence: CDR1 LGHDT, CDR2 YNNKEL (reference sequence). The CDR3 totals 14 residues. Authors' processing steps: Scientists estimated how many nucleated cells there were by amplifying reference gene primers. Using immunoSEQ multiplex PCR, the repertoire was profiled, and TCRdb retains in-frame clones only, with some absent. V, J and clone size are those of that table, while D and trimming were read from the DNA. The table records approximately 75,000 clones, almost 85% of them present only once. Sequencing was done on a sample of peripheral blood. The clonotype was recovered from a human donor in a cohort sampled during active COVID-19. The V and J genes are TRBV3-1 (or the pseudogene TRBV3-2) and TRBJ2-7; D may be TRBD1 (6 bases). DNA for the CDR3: TGTGCCAGCAGGCACCAGGGGATTCCCTACGAGCAGTACTTC. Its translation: CASRHQGIPYEQYF.